This TCR beta chain was retrieved from a study of tumor and adjacent non-tumor tissue in lung cancer. This sample's RNA came from whole unsorted tissue. Between August and November 2014, newly diagnosed, chemotherapy-naive lung cancer patients underwent thoracic surgery in China. Three rounds of nested PCR, following a modified ARM-PCR protocol, produced the TCRbeta library. TCRdb reprocessed the multiplex PCR reads via MiXCR and lists one record per CDR3 protein. The profile shows some 120,000 distinct CDR3 sequences, roughly 67% of them singletons. This clonotype has ten or more counts. The germline V and J ends were trimmed by 3 bases and 4 bases, with 17 bases remaining between them. CDR3 size: 16 residues. Germline V gene sequence: CDR1 ENHRY, CDR2 SYGVKD.

This sequence was found in a man in his thirties or forties with non-small cell lung cancer. The sample was lung tumor tissue. The genes are TRBV10-3 and TRBJ2-3; D tentatively reads TRBD1 or TRBD2 (6 bases each). The CDR3 protein is CAISDQLVGGPDTQYF. CDR3 nucleotides: TGTGCCATCAGTGATCAACTAGTAGGGGGGCCAGATACGCAGTATTTT.